Each of the 11 T cell receptor beta chains below was sequenced from the same sample in a study of CD8+ T cells in alopecia areata. cDNA prepared by RNA extraction and subsequent reverse transcription served as the template for sequencing. The protocol was immunoSEQ multiplex PCR, while the TCRdb copy is restricted to in-frame clones and leaves out a portion. Among some 110,000 clones listed, less than 45% were seen once. Sequencing was done on a sample of CD4+ T cells sorted from blood. The source of these receptors is a human donor with alopecia areata.

The CDR3 loop is CAWSVPTGANQPQHF. The CDR3 DNA follows: TGTGCCTGGAGTGTACCGACAGGGGCCAATCAGCCCCAGCATTTT. This sequence joins TRBV30 and TRBJ1-5; 8 bases align to TRBD1. Germline assignment: CDR1 GTSNPN and CDR2 SVGIG (reference sequence). V shed 0 bases, J shed 3 bases, and the junction held 4 bases outside the gene matches. This CDR3 spans 15 amino acids.

This chain connects TRBV4-2 to TRBJ2-2, with a weak D call TRBD2 (6 bases). The V end was cut by 3 bases, the J end by 6 bases, with 11 bases between. CDR3 length: 14 amino acids. The V gene's germline CDR1 is LGHNA and CDR2 YNFKEQ. The CDR3 here is CASSQEGMAGELFF. The CDR3 region has the DNA TGTGCCAGCAGCCAGGAGGGGATGGCCGGGGAGCTGTTTTTT.

The chain links TRBV29-1 to TRBJ1-3; TRBD1 might be the D (5 bases). The CDR3 is 12 residues long. Germline lookup yields CDR1 SQVTM and CDR2 ANQGSEA. The V gene lost 7 bases and the J gene lost 8 bases, with 15 bases spanning the gap. The CDR3 loop reads CSAAWGVDTIYF. The CDR3 DNA reads as TGCAGCGCCGCGTGGGGGGTCGACACCATATATTTT.

The V and J genes are TRBV6-6 and TRBJ2-7; D call uncertain. CDR3 size: 13 residues. Per germline, CDR1 MNHNY and CDR2 SVGAGI (reference sequence). V lost 0 bases, J lost 0 bases, and 3 bases lay in between. The CDR3 nucleotides read TGTGCCAGCAGTTACTCCCGCTCCTACGAGCAGTACTTC. This encodes CASSYSRSYEQYF.

This rearrangement joins TRBV29-1 to TRBJ2-2; TRBD1 matches at 8 bases. Germline CDR1 reads SQVTM; CDR2 reads ANQGSEA. Trimming took 5 bases from V and 1 from J; bases not matched to a gene: 3. This CDR3 has 14 amino acids. CDR3 DNA: TGCAGCGTTTCCGGGACAGGGAACACCGGGGAGCTGTTTTTT. Translating it yields CSVSGTGNTGELFF.

This rearrangement joins TRBV20-1 to TRBJ2-1; D is undetermined. V lost 5 bases to trimming and J lost 8 bases, with 7 bases between them. The CDR3 is 10 residues long. Germline V gene data show CDR1 as DFQATT and CDR2 as SNEGSKA (reference sequence). This CDR3 is CSAARHEQFF. For the CDR3, the DNA is TGCAGTGCTGCCCGGCATGAGCAGTTCTTC.

The chain is built from TRBV5-1 and TRBJ1-5, with 11 bases identical to TRBD1. CDR1 and CDR2 from the germline V gene are SGHRS and YFSETQ. The CDR3 sequence is 15 residues long. With 3 bases clipped from V and 3 bases from J, the junction kept 2 bases outside the gene matches. The CDR3, as DNA: TGCGCCAGCAGCTGGACAGGGGGCGACAATCAGCCCCAGCATTTT. Translation: CASSWTGGDNQPQHF.

CDR3 residues: CASSQQGAHEQYF. CDR3 DNA: TGTGCCAGTAGTCAGCAGGGGGCCCACGAGCAGTACTTC. This chain uses TRBV19 with TRBJ2-7; 8 bases align to TRBD1. The CDR3 has 13 residues. After removal of 5 bases from V and 5 bases from J, the junction contained 5 bases not matched to a gene. From germline, CDR1 is LNHDA and CDR2 SQIVND (reference sequence).

This clone was counted a few times. The rearrangement uses TRBV7-2 and TRBJ1-6; 7 bases map to TRBD1. The junction had 7 bases not matched to a gene; V was cut back by 2 bases and J by 6 bases. The CDR3 consists of 16 residues. Germline lookup yields CDR1 SGHTA and CDR2 FQGNSA. CDR3 sequence reads: CASSLSGGVRNSPLHF. Written as DNA, the CDR3 is TGTGCCAGCAGCTTATCAGGGGGAGTTCGTAATTCACCCCTCCACTTT.

V gene TRBV30 combines with J gene TRBJ2-3, with unresolved D. Per germline, CDR1 GTSNPN and CDR2 SVGIG (reference sequence). The germline V and J ends were trimmed by 1 base and 5 bases, with 22 bases remaining between them. This CDR3 contains 17 residues. CDR3 loop: CAWSDRVFARREDTQYF. The CDR3 nucleotides read TGTGCCTGGAGTGATCGAGTTTTTGCCCGTCGTGAAGATACGCAGTATTTT.

This clone was seen once. DNA for the CDR3: TGTGCCAGCTCACCACCGTTGACGGCCATCACCTTC. As protein: CASSPPLTAITF. The chain couples TRBV18 to TRBJ1-2, with D unclear. The CDR3 is 12 residues long. The ends were cut back, 0 bases at V and 13 bases at J, with 12 bases in the middle. From germline, CDR1 is KGHSH and CDR2 LQKENI.